Detailed here is one T cell receptor beta chain. Its target is not known. For each donor, at least one pre-ART and at least two post-ART PBMC samples were available. Every one of the participants with HIV received treatment in the United States. CDR1 and CDR2 from the germline V gene are MNHNY and SVGAGI (reference sequence). The V gene lost 3 bases and the J gene lost 6 bases, with 6 bases spanning the gap. The CDR3 extends over 11 amino acids. The data originate from a study of long-term antiretroviral therapy in people with HIV. Findings and limits, study-wide: Post-ART samples showed increased diversity that remained below transplant donor control levels.

They ran version v3.0 of the immunoSEQ assay at survey level. The table came from immunoSEQ multiplex PCR; TCRdb's copy has only in-frame clones and leaves some out. Counted here are some 24,000 clones, about 80% occurring once; the ten biggest clones make up about 5%. This specimen consisted of unsorted PBMCs, obtained 0.7 years before starting antiretroviral therapy. The V and J genes are TRBV6-6 and TRBJ2-7; D unclear. The receptor comes from a man under 40 with HIV. CDR3 amino acids: CASSYQGEQYF. CDR3 DNA sequence: TGTGCCAGCAGTTATCAAGGCGAGCAGTACTTC.